This TCR beta chain stems from a study of T cell changes during pregnancy in multiple sclerosis. Germline V lookup: CDR1 LGHNA, CDR2 YNFKEQ. The CDR3 consists of 15 residues. Trimming removed 0 bases at V and 0 bases at J, with 8 bases between. Method: immunoSEQ multiplex PCR; TCRdb's copy keeps in-frame clones and lacks some. The table shows about 84,000 clones, with roughly 93% occurring only once. This chain uses TRBV4-2 with TRBJ1-1, with D perhaps matching TRBD1 (5 bases). The sequences come from peripheral blood, collected in the third trimester of pregnancy. The origin of this receptor is a female donor with multiple sclerosis, enrolled in a pregnancy study. The CDR3 bases are TGTGCCAGCAGCCAAGAGGGGGGGGTGAACACTGAAGCTTTCTTT. Translated: CASSQEGGVNTEAFF.